The rows below give T cell receptor beta chains drawn from one sample of a study of blood T cell repertoires in COVID-19. This table comes from immunoSEQ multiplex PCR, and its TCRdb copy is limited to in-frame clones, with some not included. Counted here are about 210,000 clones, 75% to 85% occurring once; the ten biggest clones make up 4.5% to 6%. The material sequenced was peripheral blood. The receptors here all came from a man aged 45-65 years with COVID-19, enrolled during active disease. CDR3s include the opening cysteine and the closing phenylalanine or tryptophan. The D gene is left open where the match is weak. Clone size is not always given. Where it is, it says once, few, many or a class for expanded clones.

TRBJ1-1 | TRBV19 | NA | NA | CASRSPQGRSTEAFF | TGTGCCAGTAGGTCTCCTCAGGGCAGGAGCACTGAAGCTTTCTTT
TRBJ2-3 | TRBV30 | NA | NA | CAWSAGVGTDTQYF | TGTGCCTGGAGTGCGGGGGTAGGGACAGATACGCAGTATTTT
TRBJ2-1 | TRBV12-3/TRBV12-4 | TRBD2 | NA | CASSPGLANEQFF | TGTGCCAGCAGCCCGGGACTAGCAAATGAGCAGTTCTTC
TRBJ1-5 | TRBV19 | NA | NA | CASSILAINQPQHF | TGTGCCAGTAGTATCTTGGCAATCAATCAGCCCCAGCATTTT
TRBJ1-1 | TRBV5-4 | NA | NA | CASNLDTGGTEAFF | TGTGCCAGCAACCTCGATACTGGCGGGACTGAAGCTTTCTTT
TRBJ2-3 | TRBV30 | NA | NA | CAWSVLGGATDTQYF | TGTGCCTGGAGTGTACTAGGCGGTGCCACAGATACGCAGTATTTT
TRBJ2-7 | TRBV7-8 | TRBD1 | NA | CASSQHDRGLYEQYF | TGTGCCAGCAGCCAACACGACAGGGGGCTTTACGAGCAGTACTTC
TRBJ2-7 | TRBV11-2 | TRBD2 | once | CASSPWTSGGARNEQYF | TGTGCCAGCAGCCCCTGGACTAGCGGGGGGGCAAGGAACGAGCAGTACTTC
TRBJ2-5 | TRBV28 | TRBD1 | NA | CASSLPDRLGETQYF | TGTGCCAGCAGTCTGCCGGACAGGTTGGGCGAGACCCAGTACTTC
TRBJ1-1 | TRBV28 | NA | NA | CASRQGWGTEAFF | TGTGCCAGCAGACAGGGATGGGGAACTGAAGCTTTCTTT
TRBJ1-3 | TRBV13 | NA | NA | CASSPDTPGNTIYF | TGTGCCAGCAGCCCGGACACTCCTGGAAACACCATATATTTT
TRBJ2-1 | TRBV3-1/TRBV3-2 | NA | NA | CASSQGTGVNNEQFF | TGTGCCAGCAGCCAAGGGACGGGGGTAAACAATGAGCAGTTCTTC
TRBJ1-5 | TRBV2 | TRBD1 | NA | CASSRDSINQPQHF | TGTGCCAGCAGTCGGGACAGCATCAATCAGCCCCAGCATTTT
TRBJ2-3 | TRBV9 | NA | NA | CASSVAGQGGGDTQYF | TGTGCCAGCAGCGTAGCGGGGCAGGGAGGTGGTGATACGCAGTATTTT
TRBJ2-1 | TRBV5-6 | NA | NA | CASSLRGGEQFF | TGTGCCAGCAGCTTGAGGGGAGGTGAGCAGTTCTTC
TRBJ1-1 | TRBV28 | TRBD1 | NA | CASRWDRGDTEAFF | TGTGCCAGCAGGTGGGACAGGGGGGACACTGAAGCTTTCTTT
TRBJ2-1 | TRBV2 | TRBD1 | NA | CASEVDRVVGEQFF | TGTGCCAGCGAGGTGGACAGGGTGGTAGGGGAGCAGTTCTTC
TRBJ1-1 | TRBV13 | NA | NA | CASSFFRNTEAFF | TGTGCCAGCAGCTTCTTCAGGAACACTGAAGCTTTCTTT
TRBJ1-1 | TRBV29-1 | TRBD1 | NA | CSVEGQTGGSEAFF | TGCAGCGTTGAGGGTCAAACAGGGGGCTCTGAAGCTTTCTTT
TRBJ1-6 | TRBV9 | NA | NA | CASSVAEASLSSYNSPLHF | TGTGCCAGCAGCGTGGCTGAAGCGTCCTTGAGCTCCTATAATTCACCCCTCCACTTT
TRBJ2-1 | TRBV7-3 | NA | NA | CASSENSGEQFF | TGTGCCAGCAGCGAGAATAGCGGTGAGCAGTTCTTC
TRBJ2-5 | TRBV28 | NA | NA | CASSNAGGETQYF | TGTGCCAGCAGCAACGCAGGCGGGGAGACCCAGTACTTC
TRBJ2-7 | TRBV30 | TRBD1 | once | CAWTGQGEPYEQYF | TGTGCCTGGACAGGACAGGGGGAACCCTACGAGCAGTACTTC
TRBJ1-2 | TRBV12-3/TRBV12-4 | NA | NA | CASRQQGNYGYTF | TGTGCCAGCAGACAACAGGGTAACTATGGCTACACCTTC
TRBJ2-6 | TRBV7-9 | NA | NA | CASSSNRAGGANVLTF | TGTGCCAGCAGCTCTAACAGGGCGGGTGGGGCCAACGTCCTGACTTTC
TRBJ1-1 | TRBV5-1 | TRBD1 | NA | CASSLWTGESTEAFF | TGCGCCAGCAGCCTCTGGACAGGGGAGAGTACTGAAGCTTTCTTT
TRBJ2-3 | TRBV5-1 | TRBD1 | NA | CASAPSEGTGFTDTQYF | TGCGCCAGCGCCCCCTCAGAGGGGACAGGGTTCACAGATACGCAGTATTTT
TRBJ1-3 | TRBV19 | NA | NA | CASSSGAGNTIYF | TGTGCCAGTAGTAGCGGAGCTGGAAACACCATATATTTT
TRBJ2-2 | TRBV13 | TRBD1 | few | CASSRGQGYPGELFF | TGTGCCAGCAGCCGGGGACAGGGATACCCCGGGGAGCTGTTTTTT
TRBJ2-5 | TRBV10-3 | NA | NA | CAPDEGTQYF | TGTGCCCCGGACGAGGGGACCCAGTACTTC
TRBJ1-3 | TRBV28 | NA | NA | CATHGPGQLEGNTIYF | TGTGCCACCCACGGTCCAGGACAGCTAGAAGGAAACACCATATATTTT
TRBJ1-1 | TRBV6-5 | NA | NA | CASRTTGSEAFF | TGTGCCAGCAGGACCACAGGGAGTGAAGCTTTCTTT
TRBJ2-1 | TRBV7-2 | NA | NA | CASSLARRNYNEQFF | TGTGCCAGCAGCTTAGCACGCAGAAACTACAATGAGCAGTTCTTC
TRBJ1-2 | TRBV4-3 | NA | NA | CASSQDQVAGATYGYTF | TGCGCCAGCAGCCAAGATCAGGTAGCAGGGGCCACGTATGGCTACACCTTC
TRBJ1-2 | TRBV5-8 | TRBD1 | NA | CASSSTTGVVSNYGYTF | TGTGCCAGCAGCTCAACGACAGGGGTAGTTTCTAACTATGGCTACACCTTC
TRBJ1-2 | TRBV7-2 | TRBD1 | NA | CASSLRQGQTGYTF | TGTGCCAGCAGCTTACGACAGGGACAAACTGGCTACACCTTC
TRBJ1-6 | TRBV3-1/TRBV3-2 | TRBD1 | NA | CASSQVIDRVYNSPLHF | TGTGCCAGCAGCCAAGTCATTGACAGGGTCTATAATTCACCCCTCCACTTT